The T cell receptor (beta chain) described here comes from a study of human T cells and chemical hapten exposure. Study results and limitations: Sensitizing to DPC left TCRs with a frequency above 1 in 1000 unaltered.

Unique molecular identifiers were attached to individual cDNA molecules within the library. MiXCR, run by TCRdb on the RACE reads, gives a single entry per CDR3 protein. Of about 39,000 distinct CDR3 sequences detected, roughly 13% appear once; the ten largest clones hold 2.3%. The sample holds many counts of this clonotype. Antigen specificity is unknown. Trimming cost V 8 bases and J 0 bases; bases outside gene matches: 8. CDR1 and CDR2 from the germline V gene are SNHLY and FYNNEI. The CDR3 is made up of 15 amino acids. Sample time point: patch test 3, about 24 weeks after DPC sensitization. Described treatment: therapeutic diphenylcyclopropenone sensitization with weekly scalp DPC. Someone pulled total RNA out of unfractionated whole blood. Prior to each patch test being applied, blood was drawn. Alopecia patients, 18 to 70 years old and DPC-suitable, served as donors.

This chain links TRBV2 with TRBJ2-7; TRBD2 agrees at 9 bases. The receptor was derived from a woman aged 40 to 50 with alopecia areata. Some clones in this sample may be carry-over from other donors' samples. The source was whole blood, collected in connection with sensitization to the hapten diphenylcyclopropenone (DPC). The CDR3 DNA follows: TGTGCCAGCGTACTAAGCGGGGGGAACTCCTACGAGCAGTACTTC. It yields the protein CASVLSGGNSYEQYF. Filled out from reference TRBV2 and TRBJ2-7, the complete variable domain reads EPEVTQTPSHQVTQMGQEVILRCVPISNHLYFYWYRQILGQKVEFLVSFYNNEISEKSEIFDDQFSVERPDGSNFTLKIRSTKLEDSAMYFCASVLSGGNSYEQYFGPGTRLTVT.